Listed below are T cell receptor beta chains from one sample, sequenced in a study of T cell repertoires in cytomegalovirus infection. TCRdb reprocessed the reads via MiXCR and lists one record per CDR3 protein. The sample records 27,000 or so distinct CDR3 sequences, under 20% being singletons. These receptors lack a known antigen. The sequenced sample was CD8+ T cells from cultured PBMCs, obtained from culture after CMV antigen stimulation. The source of these receptors is a human donor in good health (CMV status not recorded). Some clones in this sample may be carry-over from other donors' samples. Each CDR3 is given with its conserved first and last residue.

>TRBV7-3|TRBJ2-1
CASSLGGGAGEQFF
>TRBV7-9|TRBJ1-1
CASGRGTEAFF
>TRBV7-9|TRBJ2-5
CASSLTSGRAQETQYF
>TRBV2|TRBJ2-2
CASTPRPRDTGELFF
>TRBV7-2|TRBJ2-7
CASSLLWRTYEQYF
>TRBV7-2|TRBJ2-3
CGSSSTSGALDTQYF
>TRBV7-6|TRBJ2-7
CASSLAGTGVYEQYF
>TRBV6-5|TRBJ2-1
CASNIQAGGPYNEQFF
>TRBV11-2|TRBJ1-4
CASSLYRSRPTNEKLFF
>TRBV20-1|TRBJ2-7
CSARDRTSGSYEQYF
>TRBV7-2|TRBJ1-4
CASSTGSRDEKLFF
>TRBV6-5|TRBJ2-1
CASSYGRTNEQFF
>TRBV7-2|TRBJ2-7
CASSLGDRGGYEQYF
>TRBV9|TRBJ2-2
CASSPKGHQNTGELFF
>TRBV11-1|TRBJ2-3
CASSSPEGTPGDTQYF
>TRBV7-8|TRBJ2-7
CASSSSSGETEQYF
>TRBV19|TRBJ2-7
CASSTYRTGTGEQYF
>TRBV7-2|TRBJ1-2
CASSLYRLGTGTHGYTF
>TRBV7-2|TRBJ2-5
CASSLAGWDSETQYF
>TRBV7-9|TRBJ2-7
CASSSIRPGGKHSYEQYF
>TRBV30|TRBJ2-7
CAWGETGFSYEQYF
>TRBV4-2|TRBJ1-3
CASSQDSGEANTIYF
>TRBV6-2/TRBV6-3|TRBJ1-2
CASRDYRPQYGYTF
>TRBV29-1|TRBJ2-1
CSVETGYNEQFF
>TRBV7-9|TRBJ1-2
CASSVLNYGYTF